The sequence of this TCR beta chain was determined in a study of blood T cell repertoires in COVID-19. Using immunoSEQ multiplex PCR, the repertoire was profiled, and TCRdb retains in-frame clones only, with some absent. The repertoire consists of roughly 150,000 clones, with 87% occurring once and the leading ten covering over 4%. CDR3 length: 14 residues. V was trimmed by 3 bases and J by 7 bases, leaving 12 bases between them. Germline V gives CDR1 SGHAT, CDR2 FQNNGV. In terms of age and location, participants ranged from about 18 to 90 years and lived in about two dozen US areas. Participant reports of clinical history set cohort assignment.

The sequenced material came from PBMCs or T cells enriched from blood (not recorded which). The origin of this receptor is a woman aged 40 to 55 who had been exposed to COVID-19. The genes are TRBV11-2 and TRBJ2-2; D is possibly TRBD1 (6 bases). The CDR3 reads CASSFERGIGELFF. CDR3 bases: TGTGCCAGCAGCTTCGAGAGGGGGATCGGGGAGCTGTTTTTT.